These 30 T cell receptor beta chains were sequenced from one sample in a study of T cell responses to AZD1222 COVID-19 vaccine. Sequencing was performed with immunoSEQ multiplex PCR; in TCRdb, only in-frame clones are kept and a portion is missing. The profile shows approximately 120,000 clones, approximately 87% of them singletons. Source: peripheral blood, taken 28 days after the second AZD1222 dose. Receptors originate from an adult who received the AZD1222 COVID-19 vaccine.

This chain links TRBV19 with TRBJ1-3; 10 nucleotides align to TRBD1. V shed 8 bases and J 2 bases; nucleotides not matched to a gene: 9. The V gene's germline CDR1 is LNHDA and CDR2 SQIVND (reference sequence). The CDR3 consists of 16 residues. This CDR3 is CASLGRQGATGNTIYF. The CDR3, as DNA: TGTGCCAGTCTTGGGAGACAGGGGGCGACTGGAAACACCATATATTTT.

The J gene is TRBJ2-3, the V gene TRBV10-3; no clear D. The CDR3 contains 12 residues. The V end lost 6 bases, the J end lost 3 bases, and 7 bases lay between the germline ends. CDR1 and CDR2 from the germline V gene are ENHRY and SYGVKD. The CDR3 nucleotides read TGTGCCATCAGCCACCAGACAGATACGCAGTATTTT. Protein: CAISHQTDTQYF.

The chain carries TRBV18 and TRBJ2-7; 12 positions agree with TRBD2. V lost 2 bases to trimming and J lost 3 bases; unmatched junction nucleotides: 5. The CDR3 sequence is 16 residues long. Germline V lookup: CDR1 KGHSH, CDR2 LQKENI. The CDR3 DNA reads as TGTGCCAGCTCACCAAGCCTAGCGGGAGGGGTCTACGAGCAGTACTTC. The encoded protein is CASSPSLAGGVYEQYF. Together with reference TRBV18 and TRBJ2-7, the CDR3 gives the full variable domain: NAGVMQNPRHLVRRRGQEARLRCSPMKGHSHVYWYRQLPEEGLKFMVYLQKENIIDESGMPKERFSAEFPKEGPSILRIQQVVRGDSAAYFCASSPSLAGGVYEQYFGPGTRLTVT.

The chain joins TRBV30 to TRBJ1-2, with TRBD1 matching 7 bases. The J segment lost 7 bases and the V segment lost 4 bases, leaving 15 bases of the junction unmatched. The length of the CDR3 is 15 residues. Germline V CDR1 and CDR2: GTSNPN, SVGIG (reference sequence). Here the CDR3 DNA reads TGTGCCTGGACGCCCTTAGGGACAGCCATCGGTGGCTACACCTTC. This gives the protein CAWTPLGTAIGGYTF. The full variable domain, completed using reference TRBV30 and TRBJ1-2, is SQTIHQWPATLVQPVGSPLSLECTVEGTSNPNLYWYRQAAGRGLQLLFYSVGIGQISSEVPQNLSASRPQDRQFILSSKKLLLSDSGFYLCAWTPLGTAIGGYTFGSGTRLTVV.

Concerning this clone itself: A read error may produce the germline difference seen at one junction end. The chain uses TRBV27 and TRBJ2-7; 9 positions agree with TRBD1. CDR1 and CDR2 (germline): MNHEY, SMNVEV (reference sequence). The CDR3 is made up of 14 amino acids. In nucleotides, the CDR3 is TGTGCCAGCAGTTTACGGGACAGGGCTTACGGGCAGTACTTC. The encoded protein is CASSLRDRAYGQYF.

The chain couples TRBV29-1 to TRBJ1-2; tentatively, D is TRBD1 (5 bases). The ends were cut back, 5 bases at V and 2 bases at J, with 18 bases in the middle. Germline lookup yields CDR1 SQVTM and CDR2 ANQGSEA. CDR3 length: 15 residues. CDR3 protein: CSVSIPAGSNYGYTF. CDR3 coding DNA: TGCAGCGTTTCCATACCCGCAGGGTCGAACTATGGCTACACCTTC.

The chain couples TRBV7-8 to TRBJ1-2; 8 bases agree with TRBD1. The CDR3 is 17 amino acids. Germline V gene sequence: CDR1 SGHVS, CDR2 FQNEAQ. Losses at the gene ends were 5 bases for V and 1 base for J; bases not matched to a gene: 12. For the CDR3, the DNA is TGTGCCAGCAGCCCCTCGGACAGGGTGGGCTTTAACTATGGCTACACCTTC. This encodes CASSPSDRVGFNYGYTF.

V usage is TRBV20-1 and J usage is TRBJ1-2, with a tentative D call TRBD1 (5 bases). Trimming cost V 6 bases and J 8 bases, with 10 bases left between them. There are 10 residues in the CDR3. Germline CDR1 reads DFQATT; CDR2 reads SNEGSKA (reference sequence). The CDR3 protein is CSAAGAGYTF. CDR3 nucleotide sequence: TGCAGTGCAGCTGGGGCCGGCTACACCTTC.

V usage is TRBV12-3 or TRBV12-4 and J usage is TRBJ1-1; D is possibly TRBD1 (6 bases). V was cut by 7 bases and J by 6 bases, with 15 bases left in between. The CDR3 runs to 13 residues. DNA of the CDR3: TGTGCCAGCACCAGGGGAAGGTTGGCTGAAGCTTTCTTT. Protein: CASTRGRLAEAFF.

The V call is TRBV11-2, the J call TRBJ1-2; D call uncertain. This CDR3 is 14 amino acids long. Germline-derived CDR1 and CDR2 are SGHAT and FQNNGV. V was clipped by 4 bases and J by 2 bases, with 11 bases between them. The CDR3 DNA reads TGTGCCAGCAGCTCGGCTTTGATAAACTATGGCTACACCTTC. It yields the protein CASSSALINYGYTF.

The chain uses TRBV6-1 and TRBJ1-2, with TRBD1 as a possible D gene (5 bases). Germline CDR1 and CDR2: MNHNS and SASEGT. This CDR3 is 15 amino acids long. The germline V and J ends were trimmed by 1 base and 5 bases, with 14 bases remaining between them. CDR3 sequence (DNA): TGTGCCAGCAGTGAAGTGGGAGGGAGGGGTTATGGCTACACCTTC. Translating gives CASSEVGGRGYGYTF.

The chain couples TRBV7-8 to TRBJ1-1; D is ambiguous. Trimming stripped 5 bases from V and 1 base from J, with 8 bases between. The CDR3 has 13 amino acids. Germline V lookup: CDR1 SGHVS, CDR2 FQNEAQ. The chain's CDR3 is CASSPLPNTEAFF. In nucleotides, the CDR3 is TGTGCCAGCAGCCCGCTGCCGAACACTGAAGCTTTCTTT. Complete variable domain (other parts from reference TRBV7-8 and TRBJ1-1): GAGVSQSPRYKVAKRGQDVALRCDPISGHVSLFWYQQALGQGPEFLTYFQNEAQLDKSGLPSDRFFAERPEGSVSTLKIQRTQQEDSAVYLCASSPLPNTEAFFGQGTRLTVV.

This chain uses TRBV9 with TRBJ1-1, with unresolved D. The length of the CDR3 is 15 residues. Germline V gene data show CDR1 as SGDLS and CDR2 as YYNGEE. Trimming pared 0 bases from V and 5 bases from J, leaving 14 bases between. The CDR3 region is CASSVGSTPPTEAFF. CDR3 sequence (DNA): TGTGCCAGCAGCGTAGGGTCGACCCCTCCTACTGAAGCTTTCTTT. Based on the CDR3 plus reference TRBV9 and TRBJ1-1, the full variable domain is DSGVTQTPKHLITATGQRVTLRCSPRSGDLSVYWYQQSLDQGLQFLIQYYNGEERAKGNILERFSAQQFPDLHSELNLSSLELGDSALYFCASSVGSTPPTEAFFGQGTRLTVV.

CDR3 sequence: CAWSGPPGQGVEQYF. CDR3 in DNA: TGTGCCTGGAGCGGCCCACCGGGACAGGGAGTCGAGCAGTACTTC. The rearrangement uses TRBV30 and TRBJ2-7, with 9 bases fitting TRBD1. The CDR3 loop spans 15 amino acids. The germline V gene has CDR1 GTSNPN and CDR2 SVGIG (reference sequence). With 3 bases clipped from V and 6 bases from J, the junction kept 12 bases outside the gene matches. Based on the CDR3 plus reference TRBV30 and TRBJ2-7, the full variable domain is SQTIHQWPATLVQPVGSPLSLECTVEGTSNPNLYWYRQAAGRGLQLLFYSVGIGQISSEVPQNLSASRPQDRQFILSSKKLLLSDSGFYLCAWSGPPGQGVEQYFGPGTRLTVT.

V gene TRBV19 combines with J gene TRBJ2-5; the D gene is possibly TRBD1 (5 bases). The CDR3 totals 12 residues. The V and J ends lost 4 bases and 8 bases respectively, with 11 bases between them. Germline V gene sequence: CDR1 LNHDA, CDR2 SQIVND (reference sequence). CDR3 sequence (DNA): TGTGCCAGTAGTACAGGGTTAGAAACCCAGTACTTC. Translating it yields CASSTGLETQYF.

This clone occurred a few times. The chain has TRBV19 and TRBJ2-7; D gene ambiguous. Germline CDR1 LNHDA, CDR2 SQIVND (reference sequence). V lost 2 bases to trimming and J lost 0 bases, with 11 bases between them. The CDR3 loop spans 15 amino acids. As DNA, the CDR3 is TGTGCCAGTAGTATATCGCCAGGCTACTCCTACGAGCAGTACTTC. Its translation is CASSISPGYSYEQYF.

The chain is built from TRBV18 and TRBJ1-4; D is unresolved. V lost 3 bases, J lost 0 bases, and 5 bases lay in between. Germline V gene data show CDR1 as KGHSH and CDR2 as LQKENI. CDR3 length equals 14 residues. The CDR3 here is CASSPSATNEKLFF. In nucleotides, the CDR3 is TGTGCCAGCTCACCTTCAGCAACTAATGAAAAACTGTTTTTT.

This chain connects TRBV19 to TRBJ2-6; perhaps TRBD1 as D (6 bases). The length of the CDR3 is 17 residues. V was shortened by 5 bases and J by 0 bases, with 14 bases between the two germline ends. The germline gives CDR1 LNHDA, CDR2 SQIVND (reference sequence). In nucleotides, the CDR3 is TGTGCCAGTAGTTCCGGGACAAGTATCTCTGGGGCCAACGTCCTGACTTTC. It translates to CASSSGTSISGANVLTF.

The V call is TRBV7-9, the J call TRBJ2-7; no clear D. The germline gives CDR1 SEHNR, CDR2 FQNEAQ (reference sequence). The CDR3 consists of 12 residues. Trimming cost V 3 bases and J 3 bases, with 6 bases left between them. Written as DNA, the CDR3 is TGTGCCAGCAGCTTTGAGGTCTACGAGCAGTACTTC. It codes for CASSFEVYEQYF. The full variable domain, completed using reference TRBV7-9 and TRBJ2-7, is DTGVSQNPRHKITKRGQNVTFRCDPISEHNRLYWYRQTLGQGPEFLTYFQNEAQLEKSRLLSDRFSAERPKGSFSTLEIQRTEQGDSAMYLCASSFEVYEQYFGPGTRLTVT.

V and J are TRBV27 and TRBJ2-5; TRBD2 aligns across 10 bases. The V segment lost 7 bases and the J segment 4 bases; nucleotides outside the gene matches: 9. The CDR3 sequence is 15 residues long. CDR1 MNHEY and CDR2 SMNVEV come from the germline V gene (reference sequence). The CDR3 nucleotides read TGTGCCAGCACATACAGCGGGGGGGCCTTAGAGACCCAGTACTTC. It is translated as CASTYSGGALETQYF.

The chain employs TRBV2 and TRBJ1-2; possible D gene TRBD1, 6 bases. Germline CDR1 reads SNHLY; CDR2 reads FYNNEI. The CDR3 has 15 residues. Trimming pared 7 bases from V and 5 bases from J, leaving 20 bases between. The CDR3 bases are TGTGCCAGCAAGGGGGAGGGGGGACTTCGGTATGGCTACACCTTC. As protein: CASKGEGGLRYGYTF. Using reference TRBV2 and TRBJ1-2 for the parts outside the CDR3, the full variable domain is EPEVTQTPSHQVTQMGQEVILRCVPISNHLYFYWYRQILGQKVEFLVSFYNNEISEKSEIFDDQFSVERPDGSNFTLKIRSTKLEDSAMYFCASKGEGGLRYGYTFGSGTRLTVV.

V is TRBV27 and J is TRBJ2-7; 7 positions match TRBD1. The CDR3 has 16 residues. After removal of 8 bases from V and 2 bases from J, the junction contained 15 bases not matched to a gene. Per germline, CDR1 MNHEY and CDR2 SMNVEV (reference sequence). CDR3 bases: TGTGCCAGCGGAAGTTATCTCCGGGACAGAACCTACGAGCAGTACTTC. It codes for CASGSYLRDRTYEQYF.

The V gene is TRBV19, the J gene TRBJ1-1, with D possibly TRBD1 on 5 matching bases. Trimming cost V 4 bases and J 2 bases, with 14 bases left between them. The germline gives CDR1 LNHDA, CDR2 SQIVND (reference sequence). The CDR3 runs to 15 residues. The CDR3 protein is CASSRDGSLNTEAFF. The CDR3 DNA sequence: TGTGCCAGTAGTAGGGACGGAAGCTTAAACACTGAAGCTTTCTTT.

The chain uses TRBV5-1 and TRBJ2-1, with 12 nucleotides matching TRBD1. CDR1 SGHRS and CDR2 YFSETQ come from the germline V gene. This CDR3 is 14 amino acids long. Germline trimming cut 4 bases from V and 6 bases from J; bases unmatched to any gene: 2. The chain's CDR3 is CASSRGQGANEQFF. CDR3 coding DNA: TGCGCCAGCAGCAGGGGACAGGGGGCCAATGAGCAGTTCTTC. Full variable domain (missing parts from reference TRBV5-1 and TRBJ2-1): KAGVTQTPRYLIKTRGQQVTLSCSPISGHRSVSWYQQTPGQGLQFLFEYFSETQRNKGNFPGRFSGRQFSNSRSEMNVSTLELGDSALYLCASSRGQGANEQFFGPGTRLTVL.

This clone has more than one count but fewer than ten. V gene TRBV27 combines with J gene TRBJ2-7; 12 bases are shared with TRBD2. The length of the CDR3 is 15 residues. The trim removed 3 bases at V and 7 bases at J, leaving 7 bases unmatched. Germline loops: CDR1 MNHEY, CDR2 SMNVEV (reference sequence). DNA for the CDR3: TGTGCCAGCAGTTTGACTAGCGGGAGCTTGGGGGAGCAGTACTTC. It is translated as CASSLTSGSLGEQYF.

This sequence joins TRBV6-5 and TRBJ2-2; D remains ambiguous. The CDR3 contains 14 residues. Germline V lookup: CDR1 MNHEY, CDR2 SVGAGI. Trimming removed 6 bases at V and 6 bases at J, with 14 bases between. As DNA, the CDR3 is TGTGCCAGCAGAACTCCTCAGGTGTCCGGGGAGCTGTTTTTT. It specifies CASRTPQVSGELFF.

The genes are TRBV19 and TRBJ2-1; D unclear. This CDR3 comprises 13 residues. Between the trimmed V and J ends, which lost 5 bases and 7 bases, there was a span of 12 bases. Looked up from germline, CDR1 is LNHDA and CDR2 is SQIVND (reference sequence). The CDR3 loop reads CASSPRTVNEQFF. The CDR3 DNA sequence: TGTGCCAGTAGTCCTCGCACGGTAAATGAGCAGTTCTTC.

This clone was observed once. The chain carries TRBV27 and TRBJ1-3; D may be TRBD1 (5 bases). The CDR3 spans 15 residues. CDR1 and CDR2 (germline): MNHEY, SMNVEV (reference sequence). The germline V and J ends were trimmed by 1 base and 0 bases, with 7 bases remaining between them. DNA for the CDR3: TGTGCCAGCAGTTTATACGGGGGCTCTGGAAACACCATATATTTT. This codes for CASSLYGGSGNTIYF.

The chain is built from TRBV10-3 and TRBJ1-1; D ambiguous. CDR3 length: 12 amino acids. CDR1 and CDR2 (germline): ENHRY, SYGVKD. The germline V and J ends were trimmed by 6 bases and 0 bases, with 5 bases remaining between them. CDR3 bases: TGTGCCATCAGAGCAGTGAACACTGAAGCTTTCTTT. Translated, it gives CAIRAVNTEAFF.

The chain combines TRBV7-9 with TRBJ2-7; perhaps TRBD1 as D (5 bases). Germline loops: CDR1 SEHNR, CDR2 FQNEAQ (reference sequence). The CDR3 runs to 14 residues. V lost 4 bases and J lost 0, with 10 bases in between. The CDR3 protein is CASSSYGHSYEQYF. DNA for the CDR3: TGTGCCAGCAGCTCATACGGACACTCCTACGAGCAGTACTTC.